This TCR beta chain was captured by sequencing in a study of shared clonotypes between healthy human individuals. For the study at large: A donor's plate count was three for CD4 naive and three for CD4 memory; CD8 naive had two and CD8 memory one.

The germline V gene encodes CDR1 KGHSH and CDR2 LQKENI. Trimming shortened V by 0 bases and J by 5 bases, and 14 bases separated the two germline ends. The CDR3 consists of 16 residues. Every subset had its genomic DNA shared out evenly among several immunoSEQ plates. Sorted-subset replicate PCR reactions contained 200 to 250 ng DNA, corresponding to some 29,000 T cell genomes. Assay used: immunoSEQ multiplex PCR; TCRdb lists only in-frame clones, some missing. The sample holds about 2.4 million clones, over 85% seen once. The chain recombines TRBV18 with TRBJ2-4, with D possibly TRBD1 on 5 matching bases. The sequenced material came from naive CD4+ T cells from PBMCs. Subset meaning: CD45RA+ positively selected. The receptor's source is a man younger than 35 in good health. Some clones in this sample may be carry-over from other donors' samples. The CDR3 coding sequence is TGTGCCAGCTCACCACCGGGGCAGGGTGGCGAAAACATTCAGTACTTC. Translation gives CASSPPGQGGENIQYF. Complete variable domain (other parts from reference TRBV18 and TRBJ2-4): NAGVMQNPRHLVRRRGQEARLRCSPMKGHSHVYWYRQLPEEGLKFMVYLQKENIIDESGMPKERFSAEFPKEGPSILRIQQVVRGDSAAYFCASSPPGQGGENIQYFGAGTRLSVL.